This note documents a single T cell receptor (beta chain) sequence. The antigen is undetermined. This specimen comes from a study of shared clonotypes between healthy human individuals. Study-wide results and limits: With a handful of donors compared, around 4.7% of naive CD4 clonotypes were shared. Despite large depth, rarefaction showed incomplete sorted-subset sequencing.

Evenly divided among several immunoSEQ plates was the genomic DNA of each subset. Sequenced by immunoSEQ multiplex PCR; TCRdb stores in-frame clones only, minus some. The table includes over a million clones, approximately 97% detected once. The CD4+ fraction was divided into a CD45RA+ naive subset and a CD45RA-negative memory subset. Trimming took 0 bases from V and 0 from J; bases not matched to a gene: 7. The germline V gene has CDR1 SQVTM and CDR2 ANQGSEA. The CDR3 totals 16 residues. V is TRBV29-1 and J is TRBJ2-7; the match to TRBD1 covers 8 bases. The sequence was obtained from a man aged 25 to 45 in good health. The material sequenced was naive CD4+ T cells sorted from blood. Subset reported: CD45RA+ positively selected. The CDR3 sequence: CSVEDRGTGSSYEQYF. The CDR3 DNA reads as TGCAGCGTTGAAGATCGGGGGACAGGTAGCTCCTACGAGCAGTACTTC.